This T cell receptor (beta chain) was profiled in a study of cytomegalovirus exposure and HLA in healthy donors. The wider study: Among the roughly 430 genotyped donors, 70% to 90% were placed in the Caucasian-associated ancestry cluster. Regarding the study as a whole: In a later analysis, productive TCRs from donors in an Asian-associated ancestry cluster reportedly carried fewer N-insertions than the cohort mean. For cytomegalovirus status, the classifier reportedly gave diagnoses with high specificity and sensitivity.

Of note for this clone: Antigen specificity is unknown.

60 Vbeta and 13 Jbeta primers were used in PCR. The repertoire was sequenced with immunoSEQ multiplex PCR; TCRdb's copy has only in-frame clones and lacks some. The sample holds 63,000 or so clones. Germline V gene sequence: CDR1 SGHVS, CDR2 FNYEAQ. The CDR3 runs to 15 residues. V trimming: 5 bases; J trimming: 5 bases; junction bases outside the gene matches: 11. The clonotype originates from a boy younger than 18 in good health and CMV-seronegative. The chain carries TRBV7-6 and TRBJ1-1; 7 nucleotides match TRBD1. The specimen sequenced was PBMCs. The CDR3 DNA reads as TGTGCCAGCAGCCGGGGCGGGACAGTGGAAACTGAAGCTTTCTTT. As protein: CASSRGGTVETEAFF.